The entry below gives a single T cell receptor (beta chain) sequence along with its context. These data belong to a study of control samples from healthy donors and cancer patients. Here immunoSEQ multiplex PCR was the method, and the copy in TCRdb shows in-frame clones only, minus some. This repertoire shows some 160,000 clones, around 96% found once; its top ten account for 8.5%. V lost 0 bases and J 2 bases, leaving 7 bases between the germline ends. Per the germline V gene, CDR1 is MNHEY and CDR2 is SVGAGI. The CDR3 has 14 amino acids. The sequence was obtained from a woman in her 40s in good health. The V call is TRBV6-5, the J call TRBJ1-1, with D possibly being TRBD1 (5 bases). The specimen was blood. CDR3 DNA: TGTGCCAGCAGTTACTCGGACACTAACACTGAAGCTTTCTTT. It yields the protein CASSYSDTNTEAFF.